This T cell receptor beta chain was captured in a study of blood T cell repertoires in COVID-19. About the study: COVID-19 samples from acute and convalescent phases originated in the United States, Italy and Spain.

Trimming pared 4 bases from V and 4 bases from J, leaving 15 bases between. CDR1 is SGHRS and CDR2 is YFSETQ in the germline V gene. CDR3 size: 16 residues. As processed by the authors: Estimates of nucleated cell counts were drawn from the amplification of reference gene primers. Clones were sequenced by immunoSEQ multiplex PCR, and TCRdb holds only the in-frame ones, with some missing. V and J calls and clone size come straight from that table; D and trimming were deduced from the DNA. The profile covers 140,000 to 150,000 clones, with 87% appearing a single time and around 0.91% taken by the ten largest.

This TCR derives from a woman aged 50 to 60 with acute or convalescent COVID-19. Sample: peripheral blood. The gene calls are TRBV5-1 and TRBJ1-6; D gene unclear. For the CDR3, the DNA is TGCGCCAGCAGCGAGGAGGGAATGGGGTATAATTCACCCCTCCACTTT. It translates to CASSEEGMGYNSPLHF.